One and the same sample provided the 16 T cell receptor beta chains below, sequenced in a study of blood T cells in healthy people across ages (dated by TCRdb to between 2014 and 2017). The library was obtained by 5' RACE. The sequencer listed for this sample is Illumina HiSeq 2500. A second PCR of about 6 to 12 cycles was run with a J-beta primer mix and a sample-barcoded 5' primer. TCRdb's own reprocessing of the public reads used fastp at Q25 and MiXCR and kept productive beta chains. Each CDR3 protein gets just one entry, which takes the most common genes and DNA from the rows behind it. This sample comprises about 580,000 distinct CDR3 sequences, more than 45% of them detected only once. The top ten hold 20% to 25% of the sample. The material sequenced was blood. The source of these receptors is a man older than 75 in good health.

This CDR3 reads CASSLRPGDRETLYF. In DNA form, the CDR3 reads TGTGCCAGCAGTTTGAGGCCCGGGGATCGAGAGACCCTGTACTTC. The genes are TRBV12-3 or TRBV12-4 and TRBJ2-7; D perhaps matches TRBD2 (5 bases). Between the trimmed V and J ends, which lost 3 bases and 12 bases, there was a span of 24 bases. This CDR3 contains 15 residues.

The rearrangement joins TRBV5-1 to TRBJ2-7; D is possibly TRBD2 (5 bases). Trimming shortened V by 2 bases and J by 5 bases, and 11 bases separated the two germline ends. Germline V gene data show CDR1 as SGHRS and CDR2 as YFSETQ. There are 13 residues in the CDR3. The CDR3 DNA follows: TGCGCCAGCAGCTTAGTTGAGGGAAACGAGCAGTACTTC. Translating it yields CASSLVEGNEQYF.

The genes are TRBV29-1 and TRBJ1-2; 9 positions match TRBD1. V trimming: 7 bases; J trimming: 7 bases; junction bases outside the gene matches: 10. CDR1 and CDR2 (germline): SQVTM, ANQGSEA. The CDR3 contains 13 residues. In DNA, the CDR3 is TGCAGCGATACGGACAGGGGCCGGGGTGGCTACACCTTC. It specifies CSDTDRGRGGYTF.

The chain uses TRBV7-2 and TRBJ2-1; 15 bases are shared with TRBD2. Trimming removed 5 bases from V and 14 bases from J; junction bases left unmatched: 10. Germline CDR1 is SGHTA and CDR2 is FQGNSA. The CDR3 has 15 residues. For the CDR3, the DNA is TGTGCCAGCAGCCGAGGACTAGCGGGAGGGAGAAGGGAGTTCTTC. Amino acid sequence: CASSRGLAGGRREFF.

CDR3 bases: TGCAGTGCTATTGGGACTAGCGGGAAGCTGGGCCTTAGCACAGATACGCAGTATTTT. Translation gives CSAIGTSGKLGLSTDTQYF. The chain uses TRBV20-1 and TRBJ2-3; TRBD2 aligns across 13 bases. The CDR3 is 19 residues long. The germline CDR1 and CDR2 sequences are DFQATT and SNEGSKA (reference sequence). Trimming removed 4 bases from V and 0 bases from J; junction bases left unmatched: 13.

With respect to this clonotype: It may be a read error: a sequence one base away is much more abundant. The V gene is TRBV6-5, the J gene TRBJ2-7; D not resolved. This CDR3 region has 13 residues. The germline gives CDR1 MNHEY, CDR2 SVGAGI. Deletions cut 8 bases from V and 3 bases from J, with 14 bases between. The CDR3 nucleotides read TGTGCCAGCGGTGACCGGGTTAACTACGAGCAGTACTTC. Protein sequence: CASGDRVNYEQYF.

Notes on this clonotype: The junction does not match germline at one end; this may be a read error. CDR3 nucleotides: TGTGCTAGCAGCCAGTTAGCGGGAGCGATACACGAGCAGTACTTC. It yields the protein CASSQLAGAIHEQYF. The chain employs TRBV7-7 and TRBJ2-7; TRBD2 matches 9 bases. Germline assignment: CDR1 SSHAT and CDR2 FNYEAQ (reference sequence). There are 15 residues in the CDR3.

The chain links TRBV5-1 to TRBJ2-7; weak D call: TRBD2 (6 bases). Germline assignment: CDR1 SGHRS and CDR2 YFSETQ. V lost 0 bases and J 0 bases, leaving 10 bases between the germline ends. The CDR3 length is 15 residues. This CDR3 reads CASSLGRESSYEQYF. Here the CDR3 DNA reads TGCGCCAGCAGCTTGGGTCGGGAGAGCTCCTACGAGCAGTACTTC.

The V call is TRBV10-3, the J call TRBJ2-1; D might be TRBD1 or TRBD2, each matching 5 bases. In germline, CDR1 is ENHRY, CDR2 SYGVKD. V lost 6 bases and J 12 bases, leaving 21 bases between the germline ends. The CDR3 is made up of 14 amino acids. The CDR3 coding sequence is TGTGCCATCAGCGCCCGGGACGAAGAGGATAGGCAGTTCTTC. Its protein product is CAISARDEEDRQFF.

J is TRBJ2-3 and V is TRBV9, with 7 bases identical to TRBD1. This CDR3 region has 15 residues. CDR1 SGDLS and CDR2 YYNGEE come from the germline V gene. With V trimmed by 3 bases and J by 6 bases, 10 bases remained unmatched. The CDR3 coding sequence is TGTGCCAGCAGCGAGAGGGGGCTACTTGCCGATACGCAGTATTTT. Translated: CASSERGLLADTQYF.

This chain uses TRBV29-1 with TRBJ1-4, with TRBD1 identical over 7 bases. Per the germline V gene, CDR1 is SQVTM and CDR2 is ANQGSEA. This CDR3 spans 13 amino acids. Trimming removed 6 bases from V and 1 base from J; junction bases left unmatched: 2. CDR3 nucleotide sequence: TGCAGCGTCCGACAGGGAACTAATGAAAAACTGTTTTTT. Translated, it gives CSVRQGTNEKLFF.

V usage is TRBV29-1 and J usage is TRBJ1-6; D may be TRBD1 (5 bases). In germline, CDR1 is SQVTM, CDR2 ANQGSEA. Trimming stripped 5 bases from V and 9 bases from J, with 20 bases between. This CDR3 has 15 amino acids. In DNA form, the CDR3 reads TGCAGCGTTCAGGAATCGGCTCAGGGCGGTTCACCCCTCCACTTT. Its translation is CSVQESAQGGSPLHF.

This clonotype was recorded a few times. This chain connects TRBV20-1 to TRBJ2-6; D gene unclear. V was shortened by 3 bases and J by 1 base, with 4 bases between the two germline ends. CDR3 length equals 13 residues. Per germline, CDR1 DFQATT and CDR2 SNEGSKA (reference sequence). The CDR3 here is CSARGSGANVLTF. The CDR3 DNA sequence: TGCAGTGCTAGGGGGTCTGGGGCCAACGTCCTGACTTTC.

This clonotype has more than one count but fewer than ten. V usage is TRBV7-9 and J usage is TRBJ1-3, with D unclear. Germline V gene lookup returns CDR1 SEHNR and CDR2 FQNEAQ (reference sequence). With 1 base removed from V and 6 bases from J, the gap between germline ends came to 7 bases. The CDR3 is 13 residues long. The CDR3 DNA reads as TGTGCCAGCAGCTTAGAGTTTGAAAACACCATATATTTT. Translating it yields CASSLEFENTIYF. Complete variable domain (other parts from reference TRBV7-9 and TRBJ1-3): DTGVSQNPRHKITKRGQNVTFRCDPISEHNRLYWYRQTLGQGPEFLTYFQNEAQLEKSRLLSDRFSAERPKGSFSTLEIQRTEQGDSAMYLCASSLEFENTIYFGEGSWLTVV.

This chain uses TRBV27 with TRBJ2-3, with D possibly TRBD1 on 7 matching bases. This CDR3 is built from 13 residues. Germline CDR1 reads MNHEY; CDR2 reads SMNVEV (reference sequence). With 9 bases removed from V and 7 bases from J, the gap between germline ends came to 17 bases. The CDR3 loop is CASLAAGGNTQYF. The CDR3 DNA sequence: TGTGCCAGTCTGGCTGCAGGGGGGAATACGCAGTATTTT.

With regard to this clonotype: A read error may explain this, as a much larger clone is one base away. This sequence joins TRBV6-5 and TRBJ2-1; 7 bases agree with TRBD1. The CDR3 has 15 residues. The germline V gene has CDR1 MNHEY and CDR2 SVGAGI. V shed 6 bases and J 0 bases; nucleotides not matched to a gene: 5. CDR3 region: CASSSRGTSYNEQFF. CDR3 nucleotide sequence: TGTGCCAGCAGCTCCAGGGGGACCTCCTACAATGAGCAGTTCTTC.